A selection of T cell receptor beta chains follows, all from one sample in a study of CD8 T cells in Susac syndrome. Using its own MiXCR run on the immunoSEQ multiplex PCR reads, TCRdb lists one record per CDR3 protein. The repertoire holds about 120,000 distinct CDR3 sequences, with 85% to 95% as singletons. Specimen: CD8+ T cells from PBMCs. The receptors here all came from a human donor in good health. The CDR3 runs from the conserved cysteine through the conserved F or W. A D gene is named only where the DNA matches it firmly. Expanded clones get a size class; other rows say once, few or many, or leave the size out.

abundance | j_gene | d_gene | v_gene | CDR3nt | CDR3aa
. | TRBJ1-1 | TRBD1 | TRBV6-5 | TGTGCCAGCAGAACAACAGGGGGCACTGAAGCTTTCTTT | CASRTTGGTEAFF
. | TRBJ2-1 | . | TRBV19 | TGTGCCAGTAGTATCGTCAGAGTTGGCAATGAGCAGTTCTTC | CASSIVRVGNEQFF
. | TRBJ1-1 | TRBD1 | TRBV29-1 | TGCAGCGGCGGAGGGGGGACAGACCCTGGGGGTGGCACTGAAGCTTTCTTT | CSGGGGTDPGGGTEAFF
. | TRBJ1-2 | . | TRBV15 | TGTGCCACCAGCAGAGATCGAGGAAGAGCGGGGCATGGCTACACCTTC | CATSRDRGRAGHGYTF
. | TRBJ1-1 | . | TRBV2 | TGTGCCAGCAGTCGGACACAAATGAACACTGAAGCTTTCTTT | CASSRTQMNTEAFF
. | TRBJ2-5 | . | TRBV2 | TGTGCCAGCACGGCAGGGGTAGAGACCCAGTACTTC | CASTAGVETQYF
. | TRBJ1-3 | . | TRBV10-3 | TGTGCCACGGGGGGCTCTGGAAACACCATATATTTT | CATGGSGNTIYF
. | TRBJ2-5 | . | TRBV7-9 | TGTGCCAGCAGCTCCGGACGGAGGACCGAACAAGAGACCCAGTACTTC | CASSSGRRTEQETQYF
. | TRBJ2-7 | . | TRBV20-1 | TGCAGTGCCACCGGAGATCGGGCTAAAACCCTCCCTCGATACGAGCAGTACTTC | CSATGDRAKTLPRYEQYF
once | TRBJ2-1 | . | TRBV3-1 | TGTGCCAGCAGCCTGCGCAGGGATGGTACTCGAAATGAGCAGTTCTTC | CASSLRRDGTRNEQFF
. | TRBJ1-2 | . | TRBV2 | TGTGCCAGCAGTATCCACGGGATTCGGGATGGCTACACCTTC | CASSIHGIRDGYTF
. | TRBJ1-1 | . | TRBV19 | TGTGCCAGCAAACCCCCCGGGCCCGCGAACACTGAAGCTTTCTTT | CASKPPGPANTEAFF
. | TRBJ2-3 | TRBD2 | TRBV5-6 | TGTGCCAGCAGGAGAGCGGGAGGGTACACAGATACGCAGTATTTT | CASRRAGGYTDTQYF
. | TRBJ1-1 | . | TRBV3-1 | TGTGCCAGCAGCGGGTCTCCACAATCGAACACTGAAGCTTTCTTT | CASSGSPQSNTEAFF
. | TRBJ1-5 | . | TRBV20-1 | TGCAGTGCTAGAGGGGGGACAAGTAACCAGCCCCAGCATTTT | CSARGGTSNQPQHF
. | TRBJ2-7 | . | TRBV18 | TGTGCCAGCTCACCAAACCCGGGAAACTACGAGCAGTACTTC | CASSPNPGNYEQYF
. | TRBJ1-1 | . | TRBV12-3/TRBV12-4 | TGTGCCAGCCGAGTGGGGGCCGGGGCTGAAGCTTTCTTT | CASRVGAGAEAFF
. | TRBJ1-2 | . | TRBV19 | TGTGCCAGTAGTATGAAGGCTTCGGGCTCCTATGGCTACACCTTC | CASSMKASGSYGYTF
. | TRBJ1-5 | . | TRBV5-6 | TGTGCCAGCAGCTTGGCGGGGAGCAATCAGCCCCAGCATTTT | CASSLAGSNQPQHF
. | TRBJ2-2 | . | TRBV12-3/TRBV12-4 | TGTGCCAGCTATGCCACCGGGGAGCTGTTTTTT | CASYATGELFF
few | TRBJ2-7 | . | TRBV2 | TGTGCCAGCACGGGCTCCTACGAGCAGTACTTC | CASTGSYEQYF
. | TRBJ2-1 | . | TRBV5-4 | TGTGCCAGCAGCTTGCGGCAGGGCTCGGGTAATGAGCAGTTCTTC | CASSLRQGSGNEQFF
. | TRBJ2-3 | . | TRBV7-3 | TGTGCCAGCAGCTCGATACCCACAGATACGCAGTATTTT | CASSSIPTDTQYF
once | TRBJ2-5 | . | TRBV7-2 | TGTGCCAGCAGCGCACAGGGTTTTCTAGAGACCCAGTACTTC | CASSAQGFLETQYF
. | TRBJ2-3 | TRBD1 | TRBV7-8 | TGTGCCAGCAGTAGGACAGGGGGAGATACGCAGTATTTT | CASSRTGGDTQYF
. | TRBJ2-1 | TRBD1 | TRBV2 | TGTGCCAGCAAGTCCGCTTGGGACAGATACAATGAGCAGTTCTTC | CASKSAWDRYNEQFF
once | TRBJ1-5 | . | TRBV20-1 | TGCAGTGCCGGAGGACAGTTCAATCAGCCCCAGCATTTT | CSAGGQFNQPQHF
few | TRBJ2-5 | TRBD2 | TRBV6-1 | TGTGCCAGCAGCCTAGGTAGCGGGGTAATGCCCCAGTACTTC | CASSLGSGVMPQYF
. | TRBJ2-7 | TRBD2 | TRBV7-2 | TGTGCCAGCAGCTTAGTAGGTAGCGGGGGGAGCCGAGCCGAGCAGTACTTC | CASSLVGSGGSRAEQYF
. | TRBJ1-2 | TRBD1 | TRBV7-2 | TGTGCCAGCAGCTTAGGGGACAGGGGGTACGGCTACACCTTC | CASSLGDRGYGYTF
. | TRBJ2-3 | . | TRBV9 | TGTGCCAGCAGCGTGACTAGCACAGATACGCAGTATTTT | CASSVTSTDTQYF
. | TRBJ1-5 | . | TRBV5-5 | TGTGCCAGCAGCTTGGATGGGGGCGCCCAGCCCCAGCATTTT | CASSLDGGAQPQHF
. | TRBJ1-1 | . | TRBV12-3/TRBV12-4 | TGTGCCAGCAGTCTCCGTAGGGGAAACACTGAAGCTTTCTTT | CASSLRRGNTEAFF
. | TRBJ1-2 | TRBD1 | TRBV5-1 | TGCGCCAGCAGAGAGGGACAGGGAGAGTATGGCTACACCTTC | CASREGQGEYGYTF
. | TRBJ1-1 | . | TRBV29-1 | TGCAGCGCCTCCAGGGGGAACACTGAAGCTTTCTTT | CSASRGNTEAFF
. | TRBJ2-1 | TRBD2 | TRBV13 | TGTGCCAGCAGCAACGCGGGACTAGCGGCTAATGAGCAGTTCTTC | CASSNAGLAANEQFF
. | TRBJ2-2 | . | TRBV7-2 | TGTGCCAGCAGCTTAATGACCAGGAACACCGGGGAGCTGTTTTTT | CASSLMTRNTGELFF
. | TRBJ2-7 | . | TRBV7-8 | TGTGCCAGCAGCCTAAATGGACAAAGCTACGAGCAGTACTTC | CASSLNGQSYEQYF
. | TRBJ2-2 | . | TRBV11-2 | TGTGCCAGCAGCTTGGGTAGTCGCGGAGCGAACACCGGGGAGCTGTTTTTT | CASSLGSRGANTGELFF
. | TRBJ2-3 | . | TRBV29-1 | TGCAGCGTTGAAAGAAGGACAGATACGCAGTATTTT | CSVERRTDTQYF
. | TRBJ1-1 | . | TRBV2 | TGTGCCAGTCGGCAGATGAACACTGAAGCTTTCTTT | CASRQMNTEAFF
. | TRBJ2-7 | . | TRBV4-3 | TGCGCCAGCAGCCAAGACTTCGGAACGGGGTCCGAGCAGTACTTC | CASSQDFGTGSEQYF
. | TRBJ1-1 | . | TRBV6-2/TRBV6-3 | TGTGCCAGCAGTTACATTACACAGATGAACACTGAAGCTTTCTTT | CASSYITQMNTEAFF
. | TRBJ1-1 | . | TRBV29-1 | TGCAGCGTTGCCGACCTACCTGAAGCTTTCTTT | CSVADLPEAFF
. | TRBJ1-2 | TRBD1 | TRBV5-1 | TGCGCCAGCAGCCCCCGCGATTCGGGACAGGATTTTGGCTACACCTTC | CASSPRDSGQDFGYTF
. | TRBJ1-2 | . | TRBV20-1 | TGCAGTGCTAGAGATCCCCAGGGGTTC | CSARDPQGF
. | TRBJ1-1 | . | TRBV5-1 | TGCGCCAGCAGCGCGGACAGATACACTGAAGCTTTCTTT | CASSADRYTEAFF
. | TRBJ1-2 | TRBD1 | TRBV9 | TGTGCCAGCAGCGTCTCAGGGGGATGGGACTATGGCTACACCTTC | CASSVSGGWDYGYTF